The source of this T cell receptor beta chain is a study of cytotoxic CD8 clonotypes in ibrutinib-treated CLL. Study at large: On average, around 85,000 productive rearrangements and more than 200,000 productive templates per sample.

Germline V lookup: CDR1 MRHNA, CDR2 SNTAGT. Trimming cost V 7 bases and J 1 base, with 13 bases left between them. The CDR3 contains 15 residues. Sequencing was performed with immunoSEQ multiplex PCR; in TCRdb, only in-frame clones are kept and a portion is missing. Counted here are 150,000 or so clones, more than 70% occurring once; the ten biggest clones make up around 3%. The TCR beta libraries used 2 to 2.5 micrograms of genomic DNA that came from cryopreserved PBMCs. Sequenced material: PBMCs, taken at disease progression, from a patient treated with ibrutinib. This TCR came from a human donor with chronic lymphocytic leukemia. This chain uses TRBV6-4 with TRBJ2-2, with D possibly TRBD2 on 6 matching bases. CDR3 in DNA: TGTGCCAGCAAACGCGGGGACGGGAACACCGGGGAGCTGTTTTTT. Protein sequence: CASKRGDGNTGELFF.